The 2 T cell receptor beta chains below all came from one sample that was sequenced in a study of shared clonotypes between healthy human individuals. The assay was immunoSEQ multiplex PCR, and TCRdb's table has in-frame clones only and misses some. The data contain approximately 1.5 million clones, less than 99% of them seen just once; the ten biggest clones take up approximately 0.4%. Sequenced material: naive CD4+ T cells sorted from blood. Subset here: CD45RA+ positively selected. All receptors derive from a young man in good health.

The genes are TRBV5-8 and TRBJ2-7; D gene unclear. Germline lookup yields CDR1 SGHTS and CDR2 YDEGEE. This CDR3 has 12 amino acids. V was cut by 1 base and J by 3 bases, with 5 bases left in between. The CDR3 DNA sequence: TGTGCCAGCAGCTTGTTCCACTACGAGCAGTACTTC. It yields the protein CASSLFHYEQYF.

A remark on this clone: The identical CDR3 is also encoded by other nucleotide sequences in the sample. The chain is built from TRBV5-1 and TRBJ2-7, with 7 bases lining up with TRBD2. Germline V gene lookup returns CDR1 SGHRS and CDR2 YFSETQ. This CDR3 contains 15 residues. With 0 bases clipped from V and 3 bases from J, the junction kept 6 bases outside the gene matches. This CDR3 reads CASSLVPSGGYEQYF. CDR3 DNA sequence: TGCGCCAGCAGCTTGGTCCCTAGCGGAGGCTACGAGCAGTACTTC.